This T cell receptor beta chain comes out of a study of T cells after yellow fever vaccination. 5'RACE template switching generated TCR cDNA, adding a universal primer site and UMIs. TCRdb re-called the 5' RACE reads with MiXCR, one entry per CDR3 protein. The sample contains 95,000 to 100,000 distinct CDR3 sequences, approximately 5.5% of which appear only once. The CDR3 is made up of 14 amino acids. Germline V gene data show CDR1 as MNHEY and CDR2 as SMNVEV (reference sequence). V lost 5 bases to trimming and J lost 4 bases, with 14 bases between them. This clonotype was seen more than once but under ten times.

The sequence was obtained from a man aged 18 to 30 who received the YFV17D yellow fever vaccine. V usage is TRBV27 and J usage is TRBJ1-1; D gene ambiguous. The material was CD8+ T cells sorted from PBMCs, obtained 10 days after the yellow fever booster vaccination. The CDR3 loop is CASSLAGDGTEAFF. The CDR3 bases are TGTGCCAGCAGTCTGGCTGGAGATGGCACTGAAGCTTTCTTT.